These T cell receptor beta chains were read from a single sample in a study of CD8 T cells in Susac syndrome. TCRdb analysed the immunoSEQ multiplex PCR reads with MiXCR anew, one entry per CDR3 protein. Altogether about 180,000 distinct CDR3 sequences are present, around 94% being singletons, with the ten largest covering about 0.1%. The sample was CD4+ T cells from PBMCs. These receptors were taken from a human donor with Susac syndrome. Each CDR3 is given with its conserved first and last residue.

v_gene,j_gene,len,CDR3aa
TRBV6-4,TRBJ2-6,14,CASSINSGANVLTF
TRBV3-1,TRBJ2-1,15,CASSQDPNSYNEQFF
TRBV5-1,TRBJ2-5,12,CASSGPEETQYF
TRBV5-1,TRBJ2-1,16,CASSLAGGGGYNEQFF
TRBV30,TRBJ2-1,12,CVGGENYNEQFF
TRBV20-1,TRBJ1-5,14,CSASNQGINQPQHF
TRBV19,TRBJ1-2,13,CASSPRASGSYTF
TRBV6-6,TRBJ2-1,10,CASRQDEQFF
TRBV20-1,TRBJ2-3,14,CSAREAGVVDTQYF
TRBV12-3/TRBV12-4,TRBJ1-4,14,CASSLTDRGEKLFF
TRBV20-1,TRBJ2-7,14,CSAPLGAGDGEQYF
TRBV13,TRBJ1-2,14,CATGTGGLSYGYTF
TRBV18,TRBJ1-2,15,CASSPSPNPNYGYTF
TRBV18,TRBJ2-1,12,CANSPANNEQFF
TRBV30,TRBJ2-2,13,CAWGTGGFGELFF
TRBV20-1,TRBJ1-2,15,CSASSRSSDYYGYTF
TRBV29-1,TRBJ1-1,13,CSVGEGGGTEAFF
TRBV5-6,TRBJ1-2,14,CASRPAGGSYGYTF
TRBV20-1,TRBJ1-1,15,CSARWRRSENTEAFF
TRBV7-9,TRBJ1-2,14,CASSIRNRDAGYTF
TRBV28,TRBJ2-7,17,CASNGVETRGTVYEQYF
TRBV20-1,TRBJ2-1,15,CSAQSSGRAYNEQFF
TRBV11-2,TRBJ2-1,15,CASSFSTTAYNEQFF
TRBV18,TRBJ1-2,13,CASSPPAIYGYTF
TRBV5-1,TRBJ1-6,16,CASSVSGQGNNSPLHF
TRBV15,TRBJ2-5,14,CATSRDRTEKTQYF
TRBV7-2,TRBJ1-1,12,CVSSLGGTEAFF
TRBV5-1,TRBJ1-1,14,CASSSGAANTEAFF
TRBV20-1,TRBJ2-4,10,CSANQNIQYF
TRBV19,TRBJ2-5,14,CASSASYRDETQYF
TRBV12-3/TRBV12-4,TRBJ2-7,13,CASKKNTLEEQYF
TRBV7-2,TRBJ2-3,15,CASSLGLACTDTQYF
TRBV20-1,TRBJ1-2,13,CSASKGGNYGYTF
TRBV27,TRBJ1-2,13,CASRSQAGDGYTF
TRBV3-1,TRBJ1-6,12,CASSQNASPLHF
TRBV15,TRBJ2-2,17,CATSRGRDSSNTGELFF
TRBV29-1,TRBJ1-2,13,CSVGDRENYGYTF
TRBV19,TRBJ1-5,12,CASNFPGQPQHF
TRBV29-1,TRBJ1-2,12,CSASDRGEGYTF
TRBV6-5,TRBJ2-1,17,CASSYSAGGSWSNEQFF
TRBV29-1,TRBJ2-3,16,CSVKGGRRGSWDTQYF
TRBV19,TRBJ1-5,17,CASSIFSQTFGNQPQHF
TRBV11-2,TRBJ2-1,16,CASSLAGGRVYNEQFF
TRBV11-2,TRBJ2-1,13,CASSLTGYNEQFF
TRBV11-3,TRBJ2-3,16,CASSTRGTSGRTTQYF
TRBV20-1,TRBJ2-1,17,CSASVSGGPSSYNEQFF
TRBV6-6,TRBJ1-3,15,CASTDLRGYGNTIYF
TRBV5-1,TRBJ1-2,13,CASSHGQGGGYTF
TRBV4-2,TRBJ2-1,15,CASSPNYRGENEQFF
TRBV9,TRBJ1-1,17,CASSPYIGDRGRTEAFF
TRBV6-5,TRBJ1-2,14,CASRRDGTNYGYTF
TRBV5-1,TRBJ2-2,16,CASLPGTSGFTGELFF
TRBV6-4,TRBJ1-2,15,CASSDSGRGRGGYTF
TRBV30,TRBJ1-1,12,CAWRTDRPEAFF
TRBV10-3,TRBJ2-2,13,CATATGTAGELFF